This section outlines one T cell receptor (beta chain) sequence together with its context. These data are taken from a study of blood T cell repertoires in COVID-19. As for the study in general: Italy, Spain and the United States were the sources of the convalescent and acute COVID-19 samples. T cells, B-cell-depleted T cells, or PBMCs supplied cDNA or gDNA.

Per the germline V gene, CDR1 is MDHEN and CDR2 is SYDVKM. Trimming took 6 bases from V and 4 from J, leaving 15 bases between them. This CDR3 contains 14 residues. In the original processing: Reference gene primer amplification gave nucleated cell count estimates. Generated by immunoSEQ multiplex PCR, the TCRdb table keeps only in-frame clones and is missing some. V and J calls and clone size follow that table, whereas D and trimming were derived from the DNA. The sample contains about 26,000 clones, approximately 84% of which appear only once. The sample consisted of peripheral blood. This TCR came from a man aged 50-59 years with active or convalescent COVID-19. This chain links TRBV28 with TRBJ1-1; TRBD1 is a possible D gene (6 bases). The chain's CDR3 is CASSRTRGITEAFF. CDR3 bases: TGTGCCAGCAGCCGCACTAGGGGGATCACTGAAGCTTTCTTT.